These T cell receptor beta chains were read from a single sample in a study of T-cell reconstitution after alpha-beta-depleted transplantation in children. TCRdb reprocessed the PCR reads via MiXCR and lists one record per CDR3 protein. The table lists approximately 99,000 distinct CDR3 sequences, approximately 6.9% of them singletons, with roughly 24% in the top ten. Sequenced here: PBMCs, mostly from graft donor cells, sampled 360 days after TCRalphabeta/CD19-depleted stem cell transplant. The receptors here all came from a male patient under 10 years old who had a stem cell transplant for acute lymphoblastic leukemia, so the T cells may come from the graft donor. Each CDR3 is given with its conserved first and last residue. D genes are given only for firm matches. Rows give clone size only sometimes, using once, few, many, or a class for an expanded clone.

TRBD2,TRBV4-1,TRBJ2-7,-,CASSQGSTSGFYEQYF,TGCGCCAGCAGCCAAGGAAGCACTAGCGGCTTTTACGAGCAGTACTTC
-,TRBV4-2,TRBJ1-6,many,CASSQKDATNSPLHF,TGTGCCAGCAGCCAGAAAGACGCCACCAATTCACCCCTCCACTTT
-,TRBV12-3/TRBV12-4,TRBJ2-3,many,CASSEAVDTQYF,TGTGCCAGCAGCGAAGCGGTGGATACGCAGTATTTT
TRBD1,TRBV28,TRBJ1-1,few,CASSFSGQREAFF,TGTGCCAGCAGTTTCTCGGGACAGCGGGAAGCTTTCTTT
-,TRBV28,TRBJ2-7,many,CASSFSRGVPSNEQYF,TGTGCCAGCAGTTTTTCCAGGGGGGTACCCTCCAACGAGCAGTACTTC
-,TRBV4-1,TRBJ1-2,few,CASSQQGTYGYTF,TGCGCCAGCAGCCAACAAGGGACATATGGCTACACCTTC
-,TRBV12-3/TRBV12-4,TRBJ2-7,few,CASSLARQGIGEQYF,TGTGCCAGCAGTTTAGCGCGGCAGGGGATCGGGGAGCAGTACTTC
-,TRBV12-3/TRBV12-4,TRBJ1-1,many,CASSLSVNTEAFF,TGTGCCAGCAGTTTATCGGTGAACACTGAAGCTTTCTTT
-,TRBV7-9,TRBJ1-1,many,CASSLAPLGGENTEAFF,TGTGCCAGCAGCTTAGCGCCTTTGGGGGGAGAGAATACTGAAGCTTTCTTT
TRBD1,TRBV6-1,TRBJ2-7,-,CASNPGQSRDEQYF,TGTGCCAGCAATCCGGGACAGTCTAGGGACGAGCAGTACTTC
-,TRBV13,TRBJ1-6,many,CASSLGIPSRNSPLHF,TGTGCCAGCAGCTTAGGGATCCCTAGTCGTAATTCACCCCTCCACTTT
-,TRBV20-1,TRBJ2-3,many,CSTIAGSPDTQYF,TGCAGTACGATTGCGGGGTCCCCAGATACGCAGTATTTT
TRBD2,TRBV11-2,TRBJ2-1,many,CASSPTTSGAYNEQFF,TGTGCCAGCAGCCCAACCACTAGCGGGGCCTACAATGAGCAGTTCTTC
-,TRBV4-2,TRBJ2-3,many,CASSQVGQASNTDTQYF,TGTGCCAGCAGCCAAGTGGGGCAGGCTTCCAACACAGATACGCAGTATTTT
TRBD1,TRBV3-1,TRBJ2-7,few,CASSQLGQGAYEQYF,TGTGCCAGCAGCCAATTGGGACAGGGAGCCTACGAGCAGTACTTC
-,TRBV6-2/TRBV6-3,TRBJ2-3,many,CASSYGERTDTQYF,TGTGCCAGCAGTTACGGTGAGCGCACAGATACGCAGTATTTT
TRBD2,TRBV4-3,TRBJ2-1,few,CASSQDKGPGRKYNEQFF,TGCGCCAGCAGCCAAGATAAGGGACCCGGGAGGAAGTACAATGAGCAGTTCTTC
-,TRBV7-2,TRBJ2-1,many,CASSLVRDEYNEQFF,TGTGCCAGCAGCTTAGTAAGGGACGAATACAATGAGCAGTTCTTC
-,TRBV28,TRBJ2-7,many,CASSPTYEQYF,TGTGCCAGCAGTCCCACCTACGAGCAGTACTTC
-,TRBV7-9,TRBJ2-4,many,CASSSRGGSLAKNIQYF,TGTGCCAGCAGCTCAAGGGGGGGTTCATTAGCCAAAAACATTCAGTACTTC
-,TRBV11-2,TRBJ2-1,many,CASSLIATKFF,TGTGCCAGCAGCTTGATAGCAACGAAGTTCTTC
-,TRBV20-1,TRBJ2-7,many,CSARSPGQRSYEQYF,TGCAGTGCTAGATCTCCGGGCCAGCGGTCCTACGAGCAGTACTTC
-,TRBV27,TRBJ2-7,-,CASSLTPIRHEQYF,TGTGCCAGCAGTTTAACCCCTATCCGCCACGAGCAGTACTTC
TRBD2,TRBV6-5,TRBJ2-1,many,CASSSLAGAHRDEQFF,TGTGCCAGCAGTTCCCTAGCGGGAGCCCACAGGGATGAGCAGTTCTTC
-,TRBV12-5,TRBJ2-5,-,CASGPLGAETQYF,TGTGCTAGTGGCCCTTTGGGGGCAGAGACCCAGTACTTC
TRBD1,TRBV29-1,TRBJ1-1,many,CSVNTGGTEAFF,TGCAGCGTGAACACAGGGGGCACTGAAGCTTTCTTT
TRBD2,TRBV28,TRBJ2-4,many,CASSVREASGDIQYF,TGTGCCAGCAGTGTCAGGGAGGCTAGCGGCGACATTCAGTACTTC